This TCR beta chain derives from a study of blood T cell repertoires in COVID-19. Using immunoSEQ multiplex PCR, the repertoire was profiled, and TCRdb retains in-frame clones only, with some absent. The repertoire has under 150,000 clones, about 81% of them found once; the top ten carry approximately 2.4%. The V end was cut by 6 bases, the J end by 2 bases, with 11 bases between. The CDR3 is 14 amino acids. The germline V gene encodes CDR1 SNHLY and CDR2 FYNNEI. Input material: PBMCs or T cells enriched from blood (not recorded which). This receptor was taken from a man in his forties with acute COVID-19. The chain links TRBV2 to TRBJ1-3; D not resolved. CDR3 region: CASRDEGAGNTIYF. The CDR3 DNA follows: TGTGCCAGCAGGGACGAGGGCGCTGGAAACACCATATATTTT.